This T cell receptor (beta chain) was sequenced in a study of blood T cell repertoires in COVID-19. In the study overall: From the United States, Italy and Spain came samples of acute and convalescent COVID-19. Nucleic acid was either cDNA or gDNA, and it came from T cells, B-cell-depleted T cells, or PBMCs.

In the study's own analysis: Reference gene primer amplification yielded estimated nucleated cell counts. TCRdb's table, derived via immunoSEQ multiplex PCR, lists solely in-frame clones and lacks some. V and J calls plus clone size are reproduced from that table; the DNA served to infer D and trimming. The sample shows tens of thousands of clones, about 80% of them seen only once. The CDR3 is made up of 15 amino acids. V shed 5 bases, J shed 3 bases, and the junction held 9 bases outside the gene matches. CDR1 and CDR2 (germline): MNHEY, SVGAGI. The receptor comes from a woman in her sixties with acute or convalescent COVID-19. Sequenced material: peripheral blood. The chain joins TRBV6-5 to TRBJ2-7, with 8 nucleotides matching TRBD1. The chain's CDR3 is CASSTTTGVNYEQYF. CDR3 nucleotide sequence: TGTGCCAGCAGTACCACGACAGGGGTAAACTACGAGCAGTACTTC.